Below, one T cell receptor beta chain is given with its context. Its antigen remains unidentified. From germline, CDR1 is LNHNV and CDR2 YYDKDF (reference sequence). The length of the CDR3 is 12 residues. V lost 0 bases, J lost 5 bases, and 4 bases lay in between. Both 60 Vbeta primers and 13 Jbeta primers went into the PCR. Method: immunoSEQ multiplex PCR; TCRdb's copy keeps in-frame clones and lacks some. The data show roughly 31,000 clones, about 64% seen once. These data originate in a study of cytomegalovirus exposure and HLA in healthy donors. The study's findings and limits: Researchers catalogued approximately 160 TCR beta chains as cytomegalovirus-associated.

Sequencing input: PBMCs. The chain uses TRBV15 and TRBJ2-5; the D is unclear. This TCR was recovered from a male donor in good health and CMV-seropositive. The CDR3, as DNA: TGTGCCACCAGCAGAGATTCGGAGACCCAGTACTTC. Its translation: CATSRDSETQYF.